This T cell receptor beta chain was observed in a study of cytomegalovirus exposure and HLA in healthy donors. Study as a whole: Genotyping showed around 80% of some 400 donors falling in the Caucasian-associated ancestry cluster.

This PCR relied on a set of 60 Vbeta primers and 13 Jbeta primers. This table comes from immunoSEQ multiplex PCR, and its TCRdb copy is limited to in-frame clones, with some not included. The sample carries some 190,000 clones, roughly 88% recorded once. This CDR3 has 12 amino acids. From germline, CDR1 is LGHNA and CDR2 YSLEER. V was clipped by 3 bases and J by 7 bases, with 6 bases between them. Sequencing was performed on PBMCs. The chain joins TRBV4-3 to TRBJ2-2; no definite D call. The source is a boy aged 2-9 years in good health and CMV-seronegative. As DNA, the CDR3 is TGCGCCAGCAGCCACGAGGTCGGGGAGCTGTTTTTT. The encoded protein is CASSHEVGELFF.